Presented here are 28 T cell receptor beta chains from one specimen sequenced in a study of blood T cell repertoires in COVID-19. Sequencing was performed with immunoSEQ multiplex PCR; in TCRdb, only in-frame clones are kept and a portion is missing. The sample consists of roughly 260,000 clones, about 90% of them appearing once. The source material was peripheral blood. All receptors derive from a woman aged 50 to 60 with acute or convalescent COVID-19.

The CDR3 DNA follows: TGTGCCAGCAGTTTATCCAAAACTCGACAGGGGGCACGTTACGAGCAGTACTTC. The encoded protein is CASSLSKTRQGARYEQYF. This chain uses TRBV27 with TRBJ2-7; 10 positions match TRBD1. Germline trimming cut 0 bases from V and 4 bases from J; bases unmatched to any gene: 12. This CDR3 is built from 18 residues. CDR1 is MNHEY and CDR2 is SMNVEV in the germline V gene (reference sequence).

The V call is TRBV6-5, the J call TRBJ1-6, with 7 bases identical to TRBD1. V shed 6 bases and J 7 bases; nucleotides not matched to a gene: 9. CDR1 is MNHEY, CDR2 SVGAGI, per germline. The CDR3 loop spans 15 amino acids. The CDR3 reads CASRQNRGFNSPLHF. The CDR3 region has the DNA TGTGCCAGCAGGCAAAACAGGGGCTTCAATTCACCCCTCCACTTT.

CDR3 protein: CASSPNRAVVNSPLHF. DNA for the CDR3: TGTGCCAGCTCACCGAACAGGGCGGTAGTTAATTCACCCCTCCACTTT. The rearrangement joins TRBV18 to TRBJ1-6; tentatively, D is TRBD1 (6 bases). There are 16 residues in the CDR3. The germline V gene encodes CDR1 KGHSH and CDR2 LQKENI. With 3 bases removed from V and 6 bases from J, the gap between germline ends came to 15 bases.

This clone came up a few times. This rearrangement joins TRBV7-9 to TRBJ2-1; 10 bases are a match to TRBD2. The CDR3 covers 13 residues. The V gene's germline CDR1 is SEHNR and CDR2 FQNEAQ (reference sequence). The V gene end was trimmed by 2 bases and the J gene end by 9 bases; junction bases not matched to a gene: 1. As DNA, the CDR3 is TGTGCCAGCAGCTTACTAGCGGGAGCTGAGCAGTTCTTC. Translation gives CASSLLAGAEQFF.

The V gene is TRBV6-5, the J gene TRBJ1-1; possible D gene TRBD1, 5 bases. Trimming took 2 bases from V and 8 from J, leaving 12 bases between them. Germline values: CDR1 MNHEY, CDR2 SVGAGI. CDR3 length: 13 amino acids. The CDR3 DNA follows: TGTGCCAGCAGTTACCCCGGGGAGGGGGAAGCTTTCTTT. Residues: CASSYPGEGEAFF.

The chain is built from TRBV7-9 and TRBJ1-6; a possible D gene is TRBD1 (6 bases). V was clipped by 3 bases and J by 7 bases, with 13 bases between them. CDR1 is SEHNR, CDR2 FQNEAQ, per germline (reference sequence). The CDR3 consists of 15 residues. The CDR3 coding sequence is TGTGCCAGCAGCTTCTCGGACAGATCAAATTCACCCCTCCACTTT. The encoded protein is CASSFSDRSNSPLHF.

The chain is built from TRBV5-4 and TRBJ1-1; unclear D gene. V dropped 0 bases and J dropped 1 base, with 10 bases sitting between them. Germline V gives CDR1 SGHNT, CDR2 YYREEE (reference sequence). CDR3 length: 15 amino acids. The DNA for the CDR3 is TGTGCCAGCAGCTTGGGAGGGATGGGGAACACTGAAGCTTTCTTT. This sequence encodes CASSLGGMGNTEAFF. Supplemented by reference TRBV5-4 and TRBJ1-1, the full variable domain reads ETGVTQSPTHLIKTRGQQVTLRCSSQSGHNTVSWYQQALGQGPQFIFQYYREEENGRGNFPPRFSGLQFPNYSSELNVNALELDDSALYLCASSLGGMGNTEAFFGQGTRLTVV.

The V gene is TRBV27, the J gene TRBJ1-2; 7 nucleotides match TRBD1. The V gene end was trimmed by 3 bases and the J gene end by 4 bases; junction bases not matched to a gene: 8. The CDR3 sequence is 15 residues long. CDR1 and CDR2 (germline): MNHEY, SMNVEV (reference sequence). The CDR3 loop reads CASSFLRAGGYGYTF. Written as DNA, the CDR3 is TGTGCCAGCAGTTTCTTAAGGGCAGGGGGCTATGGCTACACCTTC.

The V call is TRBV7-3, the J call TRBJ2-7; 7 positions agree with TRBD2. Germline CDR1 is SGHTA and CDR2 is FQGTGA. The CDR3 has 15 amino acids. V trimming: 5 bases; J trimming: 6 bases; junction bases outside the gene matches: 13. For the CDR3, the DNA is TGTGCCAGCAGCCTCGGGGGGAGGGAGGCCCCCGAGCAGTACTTC. Protein product: CASSLGGREAPEQYF. The complete variable domain, with remaining parts taken from reference TRBV7-3 and TRBJ2-7, reads GAGVSQTPSNKVTEKGKYVELRCDPISGHTALYWYRQSLGQGPEFLIYFQGTGAADDSGLPNDRFFAVRPEGSVSTLKIQRTERGDSAVYLCASSLGGREAPEQYFGPGTRLTVT.

This chain's CDR3 is CAWSGRGGPRSPLHF. For the CDR3, the DNA is TGTGCCTGGAGTGGCAGGGGCGGGCCCCGATCACCCCTCCACTTT. The rearrangement links TRBV30 to TRBJ1-6, with a weak D call TRBD1 (6 bases). The V and J ends lost 1 base and 10 bases respectively, with 17 bases between them. Germline lookup yields CDR1 GTSNPN and CDR2 SVGIG (reference sequence). This CDR3 is built from 15 residues. Variable domain in full (rest from reference TRBV30 and TRBJ1-6): SQTIHQWPATLVQPVGSPLSLECTVEGTSNPNLYWYRQAAGRGLQLLFYSVGIGQISSEVPQNLSASRPQDRQFILSSKKLLLSDSGFYLCAWSGRGGPRSPLHFGNGTRLTVT.

This clone appeared a single time. The rearrangement links TRBV28 to TRBJ1-3; D might be TRBD1 (6 bases). V lost 6 bases to trimming and J lost 6 bases, with 21 bases between them. The length of the CDR3 is 16 residues. Germline CDR1 reads MDHEN; CDR2 reads SYDVKM. The CDR3 is CASRPYGTFGVNTIYF. The DNA for the CDR3 is TGTGCCAGCAGACCATATGGGACATTTGGCGTAAACACCATATATTTT.

The chain joins TRBV7-9 to TRBJ2-5; 9 nucleotides match TRBD1. V lost 2 bases and J lost 4; bases outside the gene matches: 5. The germline CDR1 and CDR2 sequences are SEHNR and FQNEAQ (reference sequence). This CDR3 contains 15 residues. This chain's CDR3 is CASSLRQGVTETQYF. In DNA, the CDR3 is TGTGCCAGCAGCTTAAGACAGGGGGTTACAGAGACCCAGTACTTC.

The CDR3 loop reads CASSLEGQGYYGYTF. The CDR3 DNA reads as TGCGCCAGCAGCTTGGAGGGACAGGGGTACTATGGCTACACCTTC. The chain has TRBV5-1 and TRBJ1-2; 10 nucleotides match TRBD1. Germline values: CDR1 SGHRS, CDR2 YFSETQ. With V trimmed by 0 bases and J by 3 bases, 2 bases remained unmatched. The CDR3 extends over 15 amino acids.

V is TRBV19 and J is TRBJ2-2; 13 nucleotides align to TRBD2. J was trimmed by 7 bases and V by 5 bases; bases with no gene match: 4. Germline V gene sequence: CDR1 LNHDA, CDR2 SQIVND (reference sequence). The CDR3 totals 15 residues. The CDR3 is CASSGTSGTIGELFF. CDR3 sequence (DNA): TGTGCCAGTAGTGGGACTAGCGGGACAATCGGGGAGCTGTTTTTT.

V is TRBV5-1 and J is TRBJ2-3; 9 bases are a match to TRBD1. Germline CDR1 reads SGHRS; CDR2 reads YFSETQ. The V segment lost 4 bases and the J segment 3 bases; nucleotides outside the gene matches: 9. This CDR3 has 16 residues. The CDR3 DNA sequence: TGCGCCAGCAGCCATAAGACAGGGGGAAGGACAGATACGCAGTATTTT. Translated, it gives CASSHKTGGRTDTQYF.

V is TRBV10-3 and J is TRBJ2-7, with 9 bases matching TRBD2. This CDR3 has 14 residues. J was trimmed by 2 bases and V by 4 bases; bases with no gene match: 3. Germline V CDR1 and CDR2: ENHRY, SYGVKD. The CDR3 DNA reads as TGTGCCATCAGTGGACTAGCGGAGACCTACGAGCAGTACTTC. Translating it yields CAISGLAETYEQYF.

The V gene is TRBV27, the J gene TRBJ2-2, with D uncertain. CDR3 length equals 14 residues. Germline V lookup: CDR1 MNHEY, CDR2 SMNVEV (reference sequence). V gave up 3 bases and J gave up 5 bases, with 10 bases separating them. The CDR3 region is CASSFLSQTGELFF. CDR3 coding DNA: TGTGCCAGCAGTTTTTTGTCACAAACCGGGGAGCTGTTTTTT.

The chain is built from TRBV28 and TRBJ1-1, with 7 bases fitting TRBD1. The CDR3 covers 15 residues. The germline V gene has CDR1 MDHEN and CDR2 SYDVKM. V lost 2 bases, J lost 6 bases, and 9 bases stayed unmatched. CDR3 sequence: CASSLVPGQRPEAFF. CDR3 nucleotides: TGTGCCAGCAGTTTAGTTCCGGGACAGCGACCTGAAGCTTTCTTT.

This clone was observed a single time. The gene calls are TRBV3-1 (or the pseudogene TRBV3-2) and TRBJ1-2; 9 bases are a match to TRBD1. CDR3 length: 14 amino acids. Per germline, CDR1 LGHDT and CDR2 YNNKEL (reference sequence). V shed 3 bases, J shed 6 bases, and the junction held 5 bases outside the gene matches. The CDR3 DNA is TGTGCCAGCAGCCATTCACAGGGGGCTGATGGCTACACCTTC. It yields the protein CASSHSQGADGYTF.

The CDR3 spells CASTRGRNTEAFF. CDR3 DNA: TGCGCCAGCACCAGGGGACGGAACACTGAAGCTTTCTTT. The chain joins TRBV10-2 to TRBJ1-1; perhaps TRBD1 as D (6 bases). The CDR3 is made up of 13 amino acids. Germline V gene data show CDR1 as WSHSY and CDR2 as SAAADI. The V and J ends lost 7 bases and 1 base respectively, with 10 bases between them.

The chain employs TRBV7-2 and TRBJ1-5; the D gene is possibly TRBD1 (5 bases). V dropped 5 bases and J dropped 2 bases, with 19 bases sitting between them. The CDR3 is 17 residues long. The germline V gene encodes CDR1 SGHTA and CDR2 FQGNSA. The CDR3 protein is CASSKDLRVGGNQPQHF. Written as DNA, the CDR3 is TGTGCCAGCAGCAAAGACTTACGGGTAGGGGGCAATCAGCCCCAGCATTTT. Variable domain in full (rest from reference TRBV7-2 and TRBJ1-5): GAGVSQSPSNKVTEKGKDVELRCDPISGHTALYWYRQSLGQGLEFLIYFQGNSAPDKSGLPSDRFSAERTGGSVSTLTIQRTQQEDSAVYLCASSKDLRVGGNQPQHFGDGTRLSIL.

This clone came up a few times. The chain recombines TRBV28 with TRBJ2-1; no reliable D call. V was trimmed by 4 bases and J by 6 bases, leaving 7 bases between them. Germline CDR1 and CDR2: MDHEN and SYDVKM. The CDR3 has 12 amino acids. The CDR3, as DNA: TGTGCCAGCAGTTCATCCATCAATGAGCAGTTCTTC. It yields the protein CASSSSINEQFF.

This rearrangement joins TRBV28 to TRBJ2-7, with D tentatively TRBD2 (6 bases). The CDR3 runs to 14 residues. CDR1 is MDHEN, CDR2 SYDVKM, per germline. Trimming cost V 6 bases and J 2 bases, with 14 bases left between them. This CDR3 reads CASSPGTVPYEQYF. Here the CDR3 DNA reads TGTGCCAGCAGCCCCGGGACTGTGCCCTACGAGCAGTACTTC. The full variable domain, with the rest looked up from reference TRBV28 and TRBJ2-7, is DVKVTQSSRYLVKRTGEKVFLECVQDMDHENMFWYRQDPGLGLRLIYFSYDVKMKEKGDIPEGYSVSREKKERFSLILESASTNQTSMYLCASSPGTVPYEQYFGPGTRLTVT.

CDR3 nucleotide sequence: TGTGCCAGCAGCTTAAAGGGGGAACCCTACAATGAGCAGTTCTTC. Its protein is CASSLKGEPYNEQFF. The chain joins TRBV7-3 to TRBJ2-1; D may be TRBD1 (6 bases). The length of the CDR3 is 15 residues. Germline V gives CDR1 SGHTA, CDR2 FQGTGA. V was cut by 1 base and J by 2 bases, with 9 bases left in between.

The chain is built from TRBV28 and TRBJ2-7, with D maybe TRBD2 (7 bases). The CDR3 runs to 14 residues. Germline assignment: CDR1 MDHEN and CDR2 SYDVKM. Trimming removed 7 bases at V and 1 base at J, with 14 bases between. The CDR3 loop is CASTGGEGSYEQYF. CDR3 nucleotide sequence: TGTGCCAGCACGGGGGGCGAAGGGTCCTACGAGCAGTACTTC. Full variable domain (rest looked up from reference TRBV28 and TRBJ2-7): DVKVTQSSRYLVKRTGEKVFLECVQDMDHENMFWYRQDPGLGLRLIYFSYDVKMKEKGDIPEGYSVSREKKERFSLILESASTNQTSMYLCASTGGEGSYEQYFGPGTRLTVT.

The rearrangement uses TRBV19 and TRBJ2-7, with D perhaps TRBD1 (6 bases). The CDR3 is made up of 11 amino acids. Germline lookup yields CDR1 LNHDA and CDR2 SQIVND (reference sequence). V was shortened by 9 bases and J by 11 bases, with 17 bases between the two germline ends. The CDR3 reads CASAAGGGKYF. The CDR3 nucleotides read TGTGCCAGCGCTGCAGGTGGGGGCAAGTACTTC.

This chain uses TRBV3-1 (or the pseudogene TRBV3-2) with TRBJ1-2, with a weak D call TRBD1 (6 bases). This CDR3 is built from 14 residues. V was clipped by 1 base and J by 7 bases, with 13 bases between them. Germline loops: CDR1 LGHDT, CDR2 YNNKEL (reference sequence). In DNA, the CDR3 is TGTGCCAGCAGCCAAGCCCCCAGGGGTAGTGGCTACACCTTC. This translates into CASSQAPRGSGYTF.

The CDR3 coding sequence is TGTGCCAGCAGCGCTGGGGACAGCTCGGTAGAGACCCAGTACTTC. It is translated as CASSAGDSSVETQYF. V usage is TRBV9 and J usage is TRBJ2-5; 7 bases line up with TRBD1. The germline gives CDR1 SGDLS, CDR2 YYNGEE. V lost 3 bases and J lost 4; bases outside the gene matches: 9. The CDR3 covers 15 residues.